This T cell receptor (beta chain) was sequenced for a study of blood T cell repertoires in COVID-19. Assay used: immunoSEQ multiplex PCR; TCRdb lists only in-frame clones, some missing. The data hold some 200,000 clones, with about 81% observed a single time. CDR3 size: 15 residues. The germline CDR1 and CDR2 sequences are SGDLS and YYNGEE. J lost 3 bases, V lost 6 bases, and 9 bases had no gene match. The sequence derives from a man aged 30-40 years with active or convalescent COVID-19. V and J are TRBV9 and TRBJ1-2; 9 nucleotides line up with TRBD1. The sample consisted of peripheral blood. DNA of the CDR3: TGTGCCAGCACCGAAGAGGACAGGGGCTACTATGGCTACACCTTC. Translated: CASTEEDRGYYGYTF. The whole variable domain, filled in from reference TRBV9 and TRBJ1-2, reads DSGVTQTPKHLITATGQRVTLRCSPRSGDLSVYWYQQSLDQGLQFLIQYYNGEERAKGNILERFSAQQFPDLHSELNLSSLELGDSALYFCASTEEDRGYYGYTFGSGTRLTVV.